These 26 T cell receptor beta chains were sequenced from one sample in a study of a mutant IDH1 vaccine in newly diagnosed glioma (dated by TCRdb to the early 2020s). Their antigens are not known. The label giving this sample's time point can be read as: week 11, during vaccination. Every vaccine dose consisted of 300 ug of a 20-mer mutant IDH1 peptide in Montanide, administered subcutaneously together with topical imiquimod. Libraries were constructed by the immunoSEQ multiplex PCR assay. TCRdb mirrors the immuneACCESS table, restricted to in-frame sequences. Some clones are absent from its copies; in checked studies, under half trace to an unresolved V gene, and the reason for the others is unknown. The sample yields roughly 22,000 clones; approximately 89% were counted once. The ten largest clonotypes hold around 6% of the sample. Material: PBMCs, obtained from a glioma patient whose treatment included an IDH1 peptide vaccine. The origin of the receptors is a woman in her thirties or forties with glioma.

V and J are TRBV2 and TRBJ2-6, with 11 bases lining up with TRBD2. The CDR3 runs 16 residues. V dropped 7 bases and J dropped 4; count of bases not matched to a gene: 6. Germline-derived CDR1 and CDR2 are SNHLY and FYNNEI. CDR3 sequence (DNA): TGTGCCAGCACGACGGGACTAGCGGCAGGGGCCAACGTCCTGACTTTC. Translated: CASTTGLAAGANVLTF.

The gene calls are TRBV9 and TRBJ1-4; perhaps TRBD1 as D (5 bases). V was trimmed by 4 bases and J by 5 bases, leaving 15 bases between them. The CDR3 sequence is 15 residues long. Germline CDR1 SGDLS, CDR2 YYNGEE. CDR3 sequence: CASSLRGLLNEKLFF. CDR3 nucleotide sequence: TGTGCCAGCAGCCTAAGGGGACTACTAAATGAAAAACTGTTTTTT.

The chain joins TRBV5-1 to TRBJ1-1; TRBD1 matches 9 bases. This CDR3 comprises 14 residues. V was clipped by 1 base and J by 2 bases; unmatched bases: 0. The germline V gene encodes CDR1 SGHRS and CDR2 YFSETQ. The CDR3, as DNA: TGCGCCAGCAGCTTGACAGGGGGCAACACTGAAGCTTTCTTT. It codes for CASSLTGGNTEAFF.

This chain links TRBV18 with TRBJ2-7, with TRBD1 as a possible D gene (6 bases). The CDR3 extends over 13 amino acids. Deletions cut 3 bases from V and 1 base from J, with 7 bases between. CDR1 and CDR2 (germline): KGHSH, LQKENI. The CDR3 sequence: CASSPDRSYEQYF. CDR3 sequence (DNA): TGTGCCAGCTCACCTGACAGGTCCTACGAGCAGTACTTC.

V usage is TRBV2 and J usage is TRBJ1-4, with D unresolved. V dropped 6 bases and J dropped 0 bases, with 14 bases sitting between them. This CDR3 comprises 16 residues. Per germline, CDR1 SNHLY and CDR2 FYNNEI. CDR3 nucleotide sequence: TGTGCCAGCAGCGGCGTAGGGCAGGCAACTAATGAAAAACTGTTTTTT. Protein: CASSGVGQATNEKLFF.

The chain links TRBV4-1 to TRBJ2-3; 10 bases align to TRBD1. The germline CDR1 and CDR2 sequences are MGHRA and YSYEKL. V trimming: 4 bases; J trimming: 3 bases; junction bases outside the gene matches: 4. CDR3 size: 15 residues. The CDR3 is CASSPGQGETDTQYF. CDR3 nucleotides: TGCGCCAGCAGCCCAGGACAGGGGGAGACAGATACGCAGTATTTT.

This chain's CDR3 is CASSGLAGAGGDTQYF. In DNA, the CDR3 is TGCGCCAGCAGCGGACTAGCGGGAGCCGGGGGGGATACGCAGTATTTT. The chain has TRBV4-1 and TRBJ2-3; the match to TRBD2 covers 13 bases. V was pared by 5 bases and J by 6 bases, with 8 bases of the junction left unmatched. CDR1 and CDR2 from the germline V gene are MGHRA and YSYEKL. The CDR3 consists of 16 residues.

This clone was seen just once. The chain has TRBV18 and TRBJ1-1, with TRBD1 matching over 7 bases. CDR3 size: 14 residues. CDR1 and CDR2 from the germline V gene are KGHSH and LQKENI. V lost 3 bases to trimming and J lost 2 bases; unmatched junction nucleotides: 3. The CDR3 sequence: CASSPGGGNTEAFF. DNA of the CDR3: TGTGCCAGCTCACCGGGAGGGGGCAACACTGAAGCTTTCTTT.

In this sample, this clone turned up a few times. The chain is built from TRBV4-1 and TRBJ1-5; weak D call: TRBD1 (5 bases). Trimming left V 1 base short and J 7 bases short, with 17 bases between. The CDR3 has 16 residues. Germline CDR1 is MGHRA and CDR2 is YSYEKL. The CDR3 protein is CASSQVLGRDGQPQHF. The CDR3 DNA reads TGCGCCAGCAGCCAAGTACTGGGCAGGGACGGCCAGCCCCAGCATTTT.

V is TRBV5-1 and J is TRBJ1-2, with 8 positions matching TRBD1. The J segment lost 4 bases and the V segment lost 7 bases, leaving 12 bases of the junction unmatched. This CDR3 spans 15 amino acids. From germline, CDR1 is SGHRS and CDR2 YFSETQ. DNA of the CDR3: TGCGCCAGCGGGACAGGTGATGGGATCGGCTATGGCTACACCTTC. This sequence encodes CASGTGDGIGYGYTF.

The rearrangement links TRBV25-1 to TRBJ1-1; a weak D match, TRBD1 (5 bases). Trimming left V 2 bases short and J 4 bases short, with 8 bases between. Germline V lookup: CDR1 MGHDK, CDR2 SYGVNS. The CDR3 is made up of 13 amino acids. CDR3 in amino acids: CASSEGAGTEAFF. The CDR3, as DNA: TGTGCCAGCAGTGAAGGGGCAGGCACTGAAGCTTTCTTT.

The rearrangement links TRBV7-9 to TRBJ1-2; D gene uncertain. V was clipped by 1 base and J by 8 bases, with 11 bases between them. Germline V gene sequence: CDR1 SEHNR, CDR2 FQNEAQ (reference sequence). The CDR3 consists of 13 residues. The DNA for the CDR3 is TGTGCCAGCAGCTTAGAGACGGACGGGGGCTACACCTTC. This sequence encodes CASSLETDGGYTF.

This clone has a handful of counts. The J gene is TRBJ1-4, the V gene TRBV4-3; D call uncertain. Trimming removed 0 bases at V and 7 bases at J, with 9 bases between. The CDR3 runs to 14 residues. Looked up from germline, CDR1 is LGHNA and CDR2 is YSLEER. In nucleotides, the CDR3 is TGCGCCAGCAGCCAAGAACCAGGAGGTGAAAAACTGTTTTTT. Protein product: CASSQEPGGEKLFF.

A single count supports this clone. V usage is TRBV2 and J usage is TRBJ2-6; TRBD1 might be the D (6 bases). CDR1 and CDR2 (germline): SNHLY, FYNNEI. CDR3 length equals 16 residues. The V gene lost 6 bases and the J gene lost 0 bases, with 12 bases spanning the gap. The CDR3 region has the DNA TGTGCCAGCAGCCCGGACAGAACCTCTGGGGCCAACGTCCTGACTTTC. Its translation: CASSPDRTSGANVLTF.

This clone has just one count. The genes are TRBV29-1 and TRBJ2-7; D call uncertain. Per germline, CDR1 SQVTM and CDR2 ANQGSEA. The CDR3 totals 13 residues. The germline V and J ends were trimmed by 4 bases and 0 bases, with 10 bases remaining between them. In DNA form, the CDR3 reads TGCAGCGTTGCCAAGCGCTTCTCCTACGAGCAGTACTTC. Protein sequence: CSVAKRFSYEQYF.

This chain connects TRBV5-1 to TRBJ1-2; 9 bases are shared with TRBD1. Germline assignment: CDR1 SGHRS and CDR2 YFSETQ. Unmatched junction bases numbered 2, after V lost 5 bases and J lost 3 bases. The CDR3 consists of 13 residues. CDR3 amino acids: CASRRDRDYGYTF. The CDR3 DNA reads as TGCGCCAGCAGAAGGGACAGGGACTATGGCTACACCTTC.

This chain links TRBV27 with TRBJ1-5, with a weak D call TRBD1 (6 bases). The V end lost 2 bases, the J end lost 1 base, and 15 bases lay between the germline ends. The CDR3 is 17 amino acids. CDR1 MNHEY and CDR2 SMNVEV come from the germline V gene (reference sequence). CDR3 amino acids: CASSLGAGVGSNQPQHF. The DNA of the CDR3 is TGTGCCAGCAGTTTAGGGGCAGGGGTGGGGAGCAATCAGCCCCAGCATTTT.

This chain joins TRBV10-1 and TRBJ2-1, with D possibly TRBD2 on 5 matching bases. Germline assignment: CDR1 WNHNN and CDR2 SYGVQD (reference sequence). CDR3 length equals 12 residues. V shed 5 bases and J shed 9 bases, with 11 bases lying between them. The CDR3 DNA sequence: TGCGCCAGCAGTCGGGGATCCAGTGAGCAGTTCTTC. Its translation: CASSRGSSEQFF.

This chain joins TRBV30 and TRBJ1-2; D may be TRBD1 (6 bases). This CDR3 spans 12 amino acids. In germline, CDR1 is GTSNPN, CDR2 SVGIG (reference sequence). Trimming stripped 0 bases from V and 7 bases from J, with 9 bases between. CDR3 sequence reads: CAWSVGGPGYTF. CDR3 bases: TGTGCCTGGAGTGTTGGGGGCCCTGGCTACACCTTC.

The V gene is TRBV6-5, the J gene TRBJ1-1; D not certain. V lost 4 bases and J lost 4, with 10 bases in between. The CDR3 extends over 13 amino acids. Germline CDR1 and CDR2: MNHEY and SVGAGI. CDR3 in DNA: TGTGCCAGCAGTTTGATGGCGGTCACTGAAGCTTTCTTT. Translation gives CASSLMAVTEAFF.

The CDR3: CASSYRPYRGREELFF. CDR3 coding DNA: TGTGCCAGCAGCTATAGACCGTACAGGGGGCGTGAGGAGCTGTTTTTT. V usage is TRBV7-2 and J usage is TRBJ2-2; 9 positions agree with TRBD1. The CDR3 consists of 16 residues. The germline V gene encodes CDR1 SGHTA and CDR2 FQGNSA. Germline trimming cut 4 bases from V and 10 bases from J; bases unmatched to any gene: 13.

The chain has TRBV5-1 and TRBJ1-1; D is ambiguous. V lost 2 bases and J lost 1, with 6 bases in between. The germline gives CDR1 SGHRS, CDR2 YFSETQ. The CDR3 spans 13 residues. The CDR3 is CASSFGRNTEAFF. The CDR3 DNA reads TGCGCCAGCAGCTTTGGGCGGAACACTGAAGCTTTCTTT.

J is TRBJ1-1 and V is TRBV18, with TRBD1 as a possible D gene (5 bases). The CDR3 length is 15 residues. The germline V and J ends were trimmed by 2 bases and 1 base, with 11 bases remaining between them. The germline gives CDR1 KGHSH, CDR2 LQKENI. CDR3 region: CASSPMKTENTEAFF. The CDR3 DNA follows: TGTGCCAGCTCACCAATGAAGACAGAGAACACTGAAGCTTTCTTT. Using reference TRBV18 and TRBJ1-1 for the parts outside the CDR3, the full variable domain is NAGVMQNPRHLVRRRGQEARLRCSPMKGHSHVYWYRQLPEEGLKFMVYLQKENIIDESGMPKERFSAEFPKEGPSILRIQQVVRGDSAAYFCASSPMKTENTEAFFGQGTRLTVV.

The genes are TRBV5-4 and TRBJ1-4; a possible D gene is TRBD1 (6 bases). The V and J ends lost 1 base and 6 bases respectively, with 13 bases between them. This CDR3 region has 15 residues. CDR1 is SGHNT and CDR2 is YYREEE in the germline V gene (reference sequence). CDR3 residues: CASSLKSGADEKLFF. CDR3 in DNA: TGTGCCAGCAGCTTGAAGTCAGGGGCGGATGAAAAACTGTTTTTT.

This clone has only one observation. The chain is built from TRBV6-5 and TRBJ2-2, with D possibly TRBD2 on 7 matching bases. The CDR3 runs 13 residues. Trimming shortened V by 4 bases and J by 7 bases, and 10 bases separated the two germline ends. Germline V gene sequence: CDR1 MNHEY, CDR2 SVGAGI. CDR3 sequence: CASSLGGGGELFF. CDR3 nucleotide sequence: TGTGCCAGCAGTTTGGGAGGGGGCGGGGAGCTGTTTTTT.

The chain uses TRBV6-1 and TRBJ1-5; D unclear. Trimming removed 5 bases at V and 1 base at J, with 3 bases between. The CDR3 is 12 residues long. The germline V gene encodes CDR1 MNHNS and CDR2 SASEGT. The CDR3 nucleotides are TGTGCCAGCAGTTGGAGCAATCAGCCCCAGCATTTT. As protein: CASSWSNQPQHF.